This entry lists 3 T cell receptor beta chains sequenced from one sample in a study of identifying expanded T cells in peripheral blood. Generated by immunoSEQ multiplex PCR, the TCRdb table keeps only in-frame clones and is missing some. The sample includes 75,000 to 95,000 clones, approximately 89% of them seen just once. Sequenced input: blood. These receptors were collected from a person between 18 and 75 years old in good health.

This chain uses TRBV18 with TRBJ2-5, with 10 bases lining up with TRBD1. V lost 5 bases to trimming and J lost 7 bases; unmatched junction nucleotides: 7. The length of the CDR3 is 14 residues. From germline, CDR1 is KGHSH and CDR2 LQKENI. For the CDR3, the DNA is TGTGCCAGCTCAAAGGGACAGGGGATAGTGACCCAGTACTTC. This translates into CASSKGQGIVTQYF. Drawing the rest from reference TRBV18 and TRBJ2-5, the complete variable domain is NAGVMQNPRHLVRRRGQEARLRCSPMKGHSHVYWYRQLPEEGLKFMVYLQKENIIDESGMPKERFSAEFPKEGPSILRIQQVVRGDSAAYFCASSKGQGIVTQYFGPGTRLLVL.

The chain uses TRBV5-4 and TRBJ2-5; TRBD2 aligns across 9 bases. The V and J ends lost 5 bases and 0 bases, in that order; junction bases with no gene match: 5. Germline V CDR1 and CDR2: SGHNT, YYREEE (reference sequence). The CDR3 has 15 amino acids. The CDR3 region is CASRISGGNQETQYF. The CDR3 DNA sequence: TGTGCCAGCAGAATTAGCGGGGGAAACCAAGAGACCCAGTACTTC.

The J gene is TRBJ2-1, the V gene TRBV12-5; 8 positions match TRBD1. Germline trimming cut 6 bases from V and 7 bases from J; bases unmatched to any gene: 8. This CDR3 is built from 14 residues. Germline lookup yields CDR1 LGHNT and CDR2 FRNRAP. CDR3 protein: CASGQGQGSNEQFF. The CDR3, as DNA: TGTGCTAGTGGGCAAGGACAGGGATCGAATGAGCAGTTCTTC.